These 8 T cell receptor beta chains were sequenced from one sample in a study of T cells in Graves' hyperthyroidism and ophthalmopathy. RNA transcripts were the template for amplifying TCR beta CDR3 regions. HTBI primers were used for first-round RT-PCR of the TCR CDR3. MiXCR, run by TCRdb on the multiplex PCR reads, gives a single entry per CDR3 protein. The table includes about 400,000 distinct CDR3 sequences, approximately 14% detected once. The sequencing input was blood. Every receptor here comes from a woman younger than 35 with Graves' hyperthyroidism.

This clonotype was detected a few times. The V and J genes are TRBV9 and TRBJ2-7; D is uncertain. This CDR3 comprises 13 residues. Trimming stripped 3 bases from V and 2 bases from J, with 9 bases between. The germline gives CDR1 SGDLS, CDR2 YYNGEE. The CDR3 DNA reads as TGTGCCAGCAGCGGTCTTGAGGCCTACGAGCAGTACTTC. It is translated as CASSGLEAYEQYF.

The chain links TRBV5-6 to TRBJ2-1, with D perhaps given as TRBD1 or TRBD2 (6 bases each). Trimming cost V 5 bases and J 0 bases, with 15 bases left between them. The CDR3 contains 16 residues. Germline V gives CDR1 SGHDT, CDR2 YYEEEE. CDR3 nucleotides: TGTGCCAGCAGATGGGGGGCAGAGAGCTCCTACAATGAGCAGTTCTTC. Its translation is CASRWGAESSYNEQFF.

This clonotype was observed many times. This chain's CDR3 is CASSRPGSGNTIYF. Here the CDR3 DNA reads TGTGCCAGCAGCCGTCCAGGGTCTGGAAACACCATATATTTT. The chain combines TRBV3-1 with TRBJ1-3; TRBD1 is a possible D gene (5 bases). The CDR3 is 14 residues long. V lost 4 bases, J lost 1 base, and 8 bases lay in between. The germline V gene has CDR1 LGHDT and CDR2 YNNKEL (reference sequence). Full variable domain (rest looked up from reference TRBV3-1 and TRBJ1-3): DTAVSQTPKYLVTQMGNDKSIKCEQNLGHDTMYWYKQDSKKFLKIMFSYNNKELIINETVPNRFSPKSPDKAHLNLHINSLELGDSAVYFCASSRPGSGNTIYFGEGSWLTVV.

This clonotype has just a few counts. The rearrangement joins TRBV20-1 to TRBJ2-3; tentatively, D is TRBD1 or TRBD2 (7 bases each). Germline V gene sequence: CDR1 DFQATT, CDR2 SNEGSKA (reference sequence). This CDR3 has 16 residues. V lost 0 bases to trimming and J lost 2 bases, with 15 bases between them. CDR3 sequence: CSAREAQGGNTDTQYF. The CDR3 DNA follows: TGCAGTGCTAGAGAAGCGCAGGGGGGGAACACAGATACGCAGTATTTT.

The chain couples TRBV28 to TRBJ2-1; D not certain. The CDR3 has 12 residues. From germline, CDR1 is MDHEN and CDR2 SYDVKM. V was shortened by 2 bases and J by 12 bases, with 11 bases between the two germline ends. As DNA, the CDR3 is TGTGCCAGCAGTTTAGCACGCCCAAGGCAGTTCTTC. Its translation: CASSLARPRQFF.

This chain uses TRBV5-6 with TRBJ1-2; D is unresolved. With 4 bases removed from V and 3 bases from J, the gap between germline ends came to 22 bases. This CDR3 region has 17 residues. Germline lookup yields CDR1 SGHDT and CDR2 YYEEEE. This CDR3 reads CASSQRAASLNYYGYTF. CDR3 DNA: TGTGCCAGCAGCCAACGGGCCGCTTCACTAAATTACTATGGCTACACCTTC.

Many counts were recorded for this clonotype. V gene TRBV29-1 combines with J gene TRBJ2-7; 12 nucleotides line up with TRBD1. Germline lookup yields CDR1 SQVTM and CDR2 ANQGSEA. The CDR3 loop spans 13 amino acids. The J segment lost 8 bases and the V segment lost 4 bases, leaving 6 bases of the junction unmatched. The CDR3, as DNA: TGCAGCGTTGGGGGGACAGGGGGCGCAAAGCAGTACTTC. Amino acid sequence: CSVGGTGGAKQYF.

This rearrangement joins TRBV5-1 to TRBJ1-2; D possibly corresponds to TRBD1 (5 bases). The CDR3 consists of 17 residues. Germline V CDR1 and CDR2: SGHRS, YFSETQ. V gave up 4 bases and J gave up 2 bases, with 21 bases separating them. CDR3 loop: CASSQASRDWRNYGYTF. CDR3 sequence (DNA): TGCGCCAGCAGCCAAGCCTCTAGGGACTGGCGGAACTATGGCTACACCTTC.